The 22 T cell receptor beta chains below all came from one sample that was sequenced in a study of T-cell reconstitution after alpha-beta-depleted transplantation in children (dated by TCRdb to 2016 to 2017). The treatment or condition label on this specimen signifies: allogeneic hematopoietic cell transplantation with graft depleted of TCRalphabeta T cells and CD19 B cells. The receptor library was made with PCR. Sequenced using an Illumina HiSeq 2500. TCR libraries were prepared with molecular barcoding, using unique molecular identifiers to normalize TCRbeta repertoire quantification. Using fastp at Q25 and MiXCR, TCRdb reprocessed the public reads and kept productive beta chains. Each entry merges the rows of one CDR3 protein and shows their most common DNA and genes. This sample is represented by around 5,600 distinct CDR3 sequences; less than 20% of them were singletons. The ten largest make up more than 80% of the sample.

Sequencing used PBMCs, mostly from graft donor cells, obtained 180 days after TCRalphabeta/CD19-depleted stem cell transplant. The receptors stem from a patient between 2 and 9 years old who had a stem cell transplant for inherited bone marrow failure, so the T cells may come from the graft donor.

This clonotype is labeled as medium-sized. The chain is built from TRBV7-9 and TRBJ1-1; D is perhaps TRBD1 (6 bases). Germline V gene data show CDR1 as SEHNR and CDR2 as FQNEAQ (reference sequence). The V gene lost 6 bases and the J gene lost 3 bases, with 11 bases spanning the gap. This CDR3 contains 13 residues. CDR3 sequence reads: CASRTGFDTEAFF. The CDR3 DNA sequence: TGTGCCAGCAGAACAGGGTTTGACACTGAAGCTTTCTTT.

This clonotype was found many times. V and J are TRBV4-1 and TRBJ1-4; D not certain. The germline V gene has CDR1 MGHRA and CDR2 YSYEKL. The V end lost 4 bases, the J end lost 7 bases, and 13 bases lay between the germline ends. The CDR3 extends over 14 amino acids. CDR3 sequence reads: CASSPRQVIEKLFF. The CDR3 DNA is TGCGCCAGCAGCCCTCGGCAGGTGATTGAAAAACTGTTTTTT.

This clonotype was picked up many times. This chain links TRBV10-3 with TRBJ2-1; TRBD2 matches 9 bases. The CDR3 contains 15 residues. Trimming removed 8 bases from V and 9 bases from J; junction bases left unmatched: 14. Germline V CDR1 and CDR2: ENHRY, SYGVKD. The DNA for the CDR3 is TGTGCCATCGGCTCAGGCGGGAGGGACTTTGGTGAGCAGTTCTTC. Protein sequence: CAIGSGGRDFGEQFF.

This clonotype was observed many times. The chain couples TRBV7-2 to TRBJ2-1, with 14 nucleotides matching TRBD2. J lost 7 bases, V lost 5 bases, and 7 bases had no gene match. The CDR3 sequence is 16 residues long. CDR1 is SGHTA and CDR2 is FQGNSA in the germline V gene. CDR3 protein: CASSPRLAGGPNEQFF. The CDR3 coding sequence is TGTGCCAGCAGCCCCCGACTAGCGGGAGGGCCAAATGAGCAGTTCTTC.

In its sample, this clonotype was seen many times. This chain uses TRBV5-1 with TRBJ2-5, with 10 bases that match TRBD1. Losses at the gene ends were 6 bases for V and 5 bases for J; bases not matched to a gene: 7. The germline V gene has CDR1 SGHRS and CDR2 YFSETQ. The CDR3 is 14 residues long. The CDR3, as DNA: TGCGCCAGCAATCCGGGACAGGGGTTGGAGACCCAGTACTTC. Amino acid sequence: CASNPGQGLETQYF.

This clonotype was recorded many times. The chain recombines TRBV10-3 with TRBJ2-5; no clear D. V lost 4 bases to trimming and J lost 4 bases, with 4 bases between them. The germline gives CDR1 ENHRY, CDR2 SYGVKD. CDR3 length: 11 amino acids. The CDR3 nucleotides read TGTGCCATCAGTGGAGGAGAGACCCAGTACTTC. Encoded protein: CAISGGETQYF.

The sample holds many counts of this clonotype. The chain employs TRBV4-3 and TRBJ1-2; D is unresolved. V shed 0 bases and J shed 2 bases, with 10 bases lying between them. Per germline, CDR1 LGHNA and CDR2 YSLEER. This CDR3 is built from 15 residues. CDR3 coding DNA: TGCGCCAGCAGCCAAGATTTTCACAGAAACTATGGCTACACCTTC. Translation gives CASSQDFHRNYGYTF.

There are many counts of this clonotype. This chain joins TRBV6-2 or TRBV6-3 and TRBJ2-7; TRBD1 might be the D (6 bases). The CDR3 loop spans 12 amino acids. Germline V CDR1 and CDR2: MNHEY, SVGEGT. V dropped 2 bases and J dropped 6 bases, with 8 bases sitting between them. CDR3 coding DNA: TGTGCCAGCAGTTACACAGGGATCGAGCAGTACTTC. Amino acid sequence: CASSYTGIEQYF.

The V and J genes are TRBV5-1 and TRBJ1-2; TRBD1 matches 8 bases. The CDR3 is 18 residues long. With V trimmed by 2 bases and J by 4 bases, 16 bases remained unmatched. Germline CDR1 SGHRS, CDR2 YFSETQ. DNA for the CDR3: TGCGCCAGCAGCTTCAGGACAGGGCGGGTGGCGCCGTCCTATGGCTACACCTTC. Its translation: CASSFRTGRVAPSYGYTF. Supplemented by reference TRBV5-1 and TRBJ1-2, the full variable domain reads KAGVTQTPRYLIKTRGQQVTLSCSPISGHRSVSWYQQTPGQGLQFLFEYFSETQRNKGNFPGRFSGRQFSNSRSEMNVSTLELGDSALYLCASSFRTGRVAPSYGYTFGSGTRLTVV.

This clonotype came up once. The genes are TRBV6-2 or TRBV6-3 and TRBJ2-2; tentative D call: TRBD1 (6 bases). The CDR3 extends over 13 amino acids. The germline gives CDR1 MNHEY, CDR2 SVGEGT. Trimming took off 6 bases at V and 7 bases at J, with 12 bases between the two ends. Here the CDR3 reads CASRPPGVGELFF. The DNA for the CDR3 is TGTGCCAGCAGGCCCCCAGGGGTCGGGGAGCTGTTTTTT.

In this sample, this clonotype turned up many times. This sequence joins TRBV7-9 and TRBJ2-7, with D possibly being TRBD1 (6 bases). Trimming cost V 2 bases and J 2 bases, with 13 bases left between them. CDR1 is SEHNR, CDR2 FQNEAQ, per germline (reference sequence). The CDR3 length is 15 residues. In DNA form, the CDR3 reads TGTGCCAGCAGCTTACAGGGGCCCTTAACCTACGAGCAGTACTTC. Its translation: CASSLQGPLTYEQYF.

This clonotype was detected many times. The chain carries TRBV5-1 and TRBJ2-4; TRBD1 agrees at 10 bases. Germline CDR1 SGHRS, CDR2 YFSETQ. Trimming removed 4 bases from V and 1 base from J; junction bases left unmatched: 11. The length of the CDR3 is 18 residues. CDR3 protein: CASSPGPGQGPAKNIQYF. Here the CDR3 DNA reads TGCGCCAGCAGCCCGGGACCGGGACAGGGGCCGGCCAAAAACATTCAGTACTTC.

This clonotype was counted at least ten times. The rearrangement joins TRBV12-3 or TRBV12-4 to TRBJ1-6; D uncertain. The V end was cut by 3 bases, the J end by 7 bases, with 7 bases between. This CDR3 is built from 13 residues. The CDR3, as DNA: TGTGCCAGCAGTTTGGGCGCGAATTCACCCCTCCACTTT. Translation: CASSLGANSPLHF.

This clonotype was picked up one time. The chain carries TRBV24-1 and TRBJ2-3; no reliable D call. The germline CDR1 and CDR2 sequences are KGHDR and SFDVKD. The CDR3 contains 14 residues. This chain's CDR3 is CGACDSGSRDTQYF. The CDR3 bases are TGTGGGGCCTGTGATTCCGGGTCCAGAGATACGCAGTATTTT.

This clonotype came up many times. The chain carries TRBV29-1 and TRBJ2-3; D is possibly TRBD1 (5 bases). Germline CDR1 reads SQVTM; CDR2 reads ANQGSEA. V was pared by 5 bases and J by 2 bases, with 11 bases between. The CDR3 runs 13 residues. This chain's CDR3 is CSVRQTYTDTQYF. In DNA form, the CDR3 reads TGCAGCGTTCGACAGACTTACACAGATACGCAGTATTTT.

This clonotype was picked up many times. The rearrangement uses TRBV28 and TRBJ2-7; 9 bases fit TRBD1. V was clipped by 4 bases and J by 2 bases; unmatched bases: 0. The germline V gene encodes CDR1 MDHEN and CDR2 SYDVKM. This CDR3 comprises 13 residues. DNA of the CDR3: TGTGCCAGCAGTTACAGGGGGCCCTACGAGCAGTACTTC. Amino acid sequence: CASSYRGPYEQYF.

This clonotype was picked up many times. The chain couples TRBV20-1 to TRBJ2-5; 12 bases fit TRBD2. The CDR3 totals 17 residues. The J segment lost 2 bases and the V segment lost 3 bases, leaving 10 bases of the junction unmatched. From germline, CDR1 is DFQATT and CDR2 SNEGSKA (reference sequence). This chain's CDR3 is CSASKTSGSAFQETQYF. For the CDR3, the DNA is TGCAGTGCTAGTAAGACTAGCGGGAGTGCGTTTCAAGAGACCCAGTACTTC.

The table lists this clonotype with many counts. The CDR3 loop reads CSARGLYGGNEQYF. CDR3 DNA sequence: TGCAGTGCCCGGGGTCTTTACGGAGGGAACGAGCAGTACTTC. The chain joins TRBV20-1 to TRBJ2-7, with D perhaps matching TRBD2 (6 bases). Germline lookup yields CDR1 DFQATT and CDR2 SNEGSKA (reference sequence). V was pared by 6 bases and J by 5 bases, with 20 bases between. This CDR3 contains 14 residues.

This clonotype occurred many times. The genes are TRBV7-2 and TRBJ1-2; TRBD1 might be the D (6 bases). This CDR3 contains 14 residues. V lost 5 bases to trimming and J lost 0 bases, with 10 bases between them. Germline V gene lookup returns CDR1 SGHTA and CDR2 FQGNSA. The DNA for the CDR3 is TGTGCCAGCAGCCGGGACAAAGCTAACTATGGCTACACCTTC. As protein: CASSRDKANYGYTF.

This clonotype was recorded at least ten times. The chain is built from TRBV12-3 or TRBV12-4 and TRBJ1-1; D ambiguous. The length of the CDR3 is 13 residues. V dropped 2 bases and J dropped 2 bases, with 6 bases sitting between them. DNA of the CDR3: TGTGCCAGCAGTTTAAATGCCAACACTGAAGCTTTCTTT. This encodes CASSLNANTEAFF.

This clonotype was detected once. The CDR3 sequence: CAMSLAKRLVFF. CDR3 coding DNA: TGTGCCATGAGCTTGGCCAAGCGCCTTGTGTTCTTC. This chain links TRBV5-5 with TRBJ2-1; D remains unclear. The V gene's germline CDR1 is SGHKS and CDR2 YYEKEE (reference sequence). There are 12 residues in the CDR3. V was shortened by 9 bases and J by 15 bases, with 22 bases between the two germline ends. Filled out from reference TRBV5-5 and TRBJ2-1, the complete variable domain reads DAGVTQSPTHLIKTRGQQVTLRCSPISGHKSVSWYQQVLGQGPQFIFQYYEKEERGRGNFPDRFSARQFPNYSSELNVNALLLGDSALYLCAMSLAKRLVFFGPGTRLTVL.

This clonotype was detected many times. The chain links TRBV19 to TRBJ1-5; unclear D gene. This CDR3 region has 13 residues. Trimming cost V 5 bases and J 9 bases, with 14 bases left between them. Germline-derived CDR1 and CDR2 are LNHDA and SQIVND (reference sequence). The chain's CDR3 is CASSGSGGWPQHF. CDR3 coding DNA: TGTGCCAGTAGTGGATCCGGTGGTTGGCCCCAGCATTTT.